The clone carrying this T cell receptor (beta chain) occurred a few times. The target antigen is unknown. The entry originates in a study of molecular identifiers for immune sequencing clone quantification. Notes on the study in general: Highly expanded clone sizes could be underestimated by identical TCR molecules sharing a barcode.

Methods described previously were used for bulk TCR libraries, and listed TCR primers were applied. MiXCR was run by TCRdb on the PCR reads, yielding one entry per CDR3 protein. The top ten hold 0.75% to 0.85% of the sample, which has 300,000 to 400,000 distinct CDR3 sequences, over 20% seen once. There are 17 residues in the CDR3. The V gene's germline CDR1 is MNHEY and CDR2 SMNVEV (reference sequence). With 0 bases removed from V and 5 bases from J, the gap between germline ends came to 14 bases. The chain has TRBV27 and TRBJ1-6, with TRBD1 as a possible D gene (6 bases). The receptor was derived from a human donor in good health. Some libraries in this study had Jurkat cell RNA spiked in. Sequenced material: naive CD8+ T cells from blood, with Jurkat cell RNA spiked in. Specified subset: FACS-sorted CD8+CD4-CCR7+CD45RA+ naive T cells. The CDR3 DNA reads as TGTGCCAGCAGTTTATCGACGAGGACAGCGAATAATTCACCCCTCCACTTT. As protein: CASSLSTRTANNSPLHF.